This entry describes one T cell receptor (beta chain). With V trimmed by 3 bases and J by 6 bases, 5 bases remained unmatched. CDR1 is MRHNA, CDR2 SNTAGT, per germline. The CDR3 loop spans 16 amino acids. These data come from a study of cytomegalovirus exposure and HLA in healthy donors. PCR employed 60 Vbeta and 13 Jbeta primers. Sequenced by immunoSEQ multiplex PCR; TCRdb stores in-frame clones only, minus some. In the table there are about 190,000 clones, 85% of which are singletons. Material for sequencing was PBMCs. This chain joins TRBV6-4 and TRBJ2-1; 13 bases are shared with TRBD2. The sequence was obtained from a boy under 10 years old in good health and CMV-seronegative. CDR3 sequence (DNA): TGTGCCAGCAGTGAACTAGCGGGAGGGCCGGCCAATGAGCAGTTCTTC. Translating it yields CASSELAGGPANEQFF.